This T cell receptor beta chain was captured in a study of blood T cell repertoires in COVID-19 (dated by TCRdb to 2020 to 2021). Regarding the study in general: Collaborator samples came from the United States, Italy and Spain and covered acute and convalescent phases of COVID-19. The material from the prospective study consisted of cDNA or gDNA derived from T cells, B-cell-depleted T cells, or PBMCs. The dataset comprised deeply sampled blood TCRbeta repertoires from subjects exposed to, actively infected with, or recovered from COVID-19. The repertoires were made available in a free public database intended to serve as a resource for research on the immune response to SARS-CoV-2. The samples were drawn from the first 160 participants of the ongoing ImmuneRACE study and from 1,200 or so subjects provided by 6 global collaborators. Nearly every sample came with metadata listing a de-identified subject ID, COVID-19 status, age in years and sex. Where available, HLA class I and class II types were obtained from metadata supplied by the sample provider rather than from assay-based typing. What the work shows at the level of the full study, not this receptor alone: The amount of clinical and demographic metadata varied by source and participant and was provided uncurated.

Comments on this clone: Its binding antigen is unknown. No much larger clone is present one base from it, and per-base qualities are unavailable.

The CDR3 runs 15 amino acids, cysteine and phenylalanine included. Solely the CDR3 DNA is kept, with 45 bases framed from the first base. The germline V gene (reference sequence) supplies CDR1 LGHDT and CDR2 YNNKEL. Unmatched junction bases come to 10, with V trimmed by 4 bases and J by 5 bases. TCRbeta CDR3 regions were amplified from genomic DNA using the immunoSEQ Assay, a bias-controlled multiplex PCR. Per the source publication's procedure: The number of nucleated cells in each sample was estimated by amplification of reference gene primers within the assay. Sequence reads were collapsed and filtered to measure the absolute abundance of every unique TCRbeta CDR3 rearrangement. For each sample, productive Simpson clonality was calculated as the square root of Simpson's diversity index across productive rearrangements. TCRdb re-hosts the immuneACCESS table, in-frame sequences only. Its copies lack some clones; in the studies checked, an unresolved V gene accounts for under half of them, and the cause for the rest is not known. The V and J calls and clone size come from that table; D and trimming were worked out from the DNA. For this sample there are hundreds of thousands of clones; 75% to 90% appear just once. Of the sample, about 1.9% falls within the top ten clones.

Samples from volunteer blood donors who had recovered from COVID-19 were contributed by a second Seattle source. Each collaborating institution followed its own protocols to collect whole blood in K2EDTA tubes. Collaborator samples were shipped for TCRbeta analysis as frozen whole blood, isolated PBMCs, or DNA extracted from either sample type. This clonotype originated in a woman younger than 45 who had recovered from COVID-19. Sequenced input: peripheral blood. Recombination connected TRBV3-1 (or the pseudogene TRBV3-2) to TRBJ2-7; TRBD1 fits 8 bases in the junction. The nucleotide sequence reads TGTGCCAGCAGCCCCTCTTGGGGACAGGACAACGAGCAGTACTTC. Protein translation: CASSPSWGQDNEQYF.